Listed below are T cell receptor beta chains from one sample, sequenced in a study of T cell responses to AZD1222 COVID-19 vaccine. The repertoire was sequenced with immunoSEQ multiplex PCR; TCRdb's copy has only in-frame clones and lacks some. The sample contains some 150,000 clones, 90% to 95% of which appear only once. This specimen was peripheral blood, taken on day 0 of AZD1222 vaccination. All receptors derive from an adult in good health. CDR3s include the opening cysteine and the closing phenylalanine or tryptophan. A D gene is named only where the DNA matches it firmly. Size values are once, few and many counts, or a class for expanded clones, and some rows have none.

TRBD2	TRBV6-5	.	TRBJ2-1	TGTGCCAGCAGCCGGACTAGCGGGAATGCATATGAGCAGTTCTTC	CASSRTSGNAYEQFF
.	TRBV6-5	.	TRBJ2-7	TGTGCCAGCAGTTACTCGAGGGCTCCTCTAGCCTACGAGCAGTACTTC	CASSYSRAPLAYEQYF
.	TRBV4-2	.	TRBJ2-1	TGTGCCAGCAGCCAAGGCCCACCAGGCTACAATGAGCAGTTCTTC	CASSQGPPGYNEQFF
.	TRBV2	.	TRBJ1-2	TGTGCCAGCAGTGTAAAGGGCCCATTCTATGGCTACACCTTC	CASSVKGPFYGYTF
.	TRBV12-3/TRBV12-4	.	TRBJ1-1	TGTGCCAGCAGCAGGCCCCCGGCGGGGGAAGCTTTCTTT	CASSRPPAGEAFF
.	TRBV11-2	.	TRBJ1-5	TGTGCCAGCAGCTTAGGAGGGTTTCCCAATCAGCCCCAGCATTTT	CASSLGGFPNQPQHF
TRBD1	TRBV6-5	.	TRBJ2-7	TGTGCCAGCAGTTGGACAGGGGGTAGGGGTCGGGAGCAGTACTTC	CASSWTGGRGREQYF
TRBD2	TRBV12-3/TRBV12-4	.	TRBJ2-3	TGTGCCAGCAGTTTACAATTGCGGGGGACGCAGTATTTT	CASSLQLRGTQYF
TRBD1	TRBV19	few	TRBJ1-5	TGTGCCAGTACTCCAAACAGGGGGCGATTTCAGCCCCAGCATTTT	CASTPNRGRFQPQHF
TRBD1	TRBV28	.	TRBJ2-2	TGTGCCACAGTTGACAGGGGGCTCTTGGGGACCGGGGAGCTGTTTTTT	CATVDRGLLGTGELFF
TRBD2	TRBV7-3	.	TRBJ2-1	TGTGCCAGCAGCTTAGGGACTAGCGGGTACAATGAGCAGTTCTTC	CASSLGTSGYNEQFF
.	TRBV7-2	.	TRBJ1-4	TGTGCCAGCAGCTTAGACCGGCCGAATGAAAAACTGTTTTTT	CASSLDRPNEKLFF
.	TRBV3-1/TRBV3-2	.	TRBJ2-1	TGTGCCAGCAGCCAAGTCTCCGAGACTTACAATGAGCAGTTCTTC	CASSQVSETYNEQFF
.	TRBV5-1	.	TRBJ2-5	TGCGCCAGCTGTATGGGCTGGGGACGGGGCGGGGTCCAAGAGACCCAGTACTTC	CASCMGWGRGGVQETQYF
TRBD1	TRBV6-1	.	TRBJ1-5	TGTGCCAGCAGTGAAGCGTGGACAGGGTATAGCAATCAGCCCCAGCATTTT	CASSEAWTGYSNQPQHF
.	TRBV28	.	TRBJ2-1	TGTGCCAGCAGTTCCAGGGGAATTCGCCATAATGAGCAGTTCTTC	CASSSRGIRHNEQFF
.	TRBV7-2	.	TRBJ1-3	TGTGCCAGCAGCTTAGTCGCCGGCTCTGGAAACACCATATATTTT	CASSLVAGSGNTIYF
.	TRBV7-2	.	TRBJ1-2	TGTGCCAGCAGCTTAGTGGGTACAGACTATGGCTACACCTTC	CASSLVGTDYGYTF
.	TRBV5-1	.	TRBJ1-1	TGCGCCAGCAGCTTCTTTGGTCGAAGAGGGTCTGAAGCTTTCTTT	CASSFFGRRGSEAFF
.	TRBV2	few	TRBJ2-1	TGTGCCAGTGACGACAATGAGCAGTTCTTC	CASDDNEQFF
TRBD1	TRBV6-2/TRBV6-3	once	TRBJ1-5	TGTGCCAGCAGTTACGCGGGACAGGCGGACAATCAGCCCCAGCATTTT	CASSYAGQADNQPQHF
.	TRBV9	.	TRBJ2-1	TGTGCCAGCAGTCCTGGTGCTAGCCACTACAATGAGCAGTTCTTC	CASSPGASHYNEQFF
.	TRBV5-4	few	TRBJ1-1	TGTGCCAGCAGCTTGACCTTGGAACCTGAAGCTTTCTTT	CASSLTLEPEAFF
TRBD1	TRBV6-5	.	TRBJ2-5	TGTGCCATCCGGGACAGTAACAGCCCAGAGACCCAGTACTTC	CAIRDSNSPETQYF
.	TRBV15	.	TRBJ1-2	TGTGCCACCAGCAGAGTACAGACTAACTATGGCTACACCTTC	CATSRVQTNYGYTF
TRBD1	TRBV13	.	TRBJ2-7	TGTGCCAGCAGCATAAATGGGGACAGCATCTACGAGCAGTACTTC	CASSINGDSIYEQYF
.	TRBV7-2	.	TRBJ1-1	TGTGCCAGCAGCTTAGCGCACGAGGGTTCCACTGAAGCTTTCTTT	CASSLAHEGSTEAFF
.	TRBV28	.	TRBJ1-5	TGTGCCAGCAGACAGGGTTCACAGCCCCAGCATTTT	CASRQGSQPQHF
.	TRBV28	.	TRBJ1-2	TGTGCCAGCTGGGAGACGGGTTACGGCTACACCTTC	CASWETGYGYTF
TRBD1	TRBV18	.	TRBJ1-3	TGTGCCAGCTCACCACCGGGACAGGGTTACTCTGGAAACACCATATATTTT	CASSPPGQGYSGNTIYF
.	TRBV29-1	.	TRBJ1-1	TGCAGCGCCCCGAGGGGCGGCGGGGACACTGAAGCTTTCTTT	CSAPRGGGDTEAFF
TRBD2	TRBV9	.	TRBJ2-1	TGTGCCAGCAGCGACGCGGGGGTTGCCTACAATGAGCAGTTCTTC	CASSDAGVAYNEQFF
.	TRBV5-4	.	TRBJ2-1	TGTGCCAGCAGTATAGTGGGGGGGCCTTACAATGAGCAGTTCTTC	CASSIVGGPYNEQFF
.	TRBV5-5	.	TRBJ2-7	TGTGCCAGCAAACCCGGGACAACTAAAACCTACGAGCAGTACTTC	CASKPGTTKTYEQYF
TRBD2	TRBV5-1	.	TRBJ2-1	TGCGCCAGCAGCTTGGATGCGCGGGAGCATGGTGAGCAGTTCTTC	CASSLDAREHGEQFF
.	TRBV12-3/TRBV12-4	.	TRBJ2-3	TGTGCCAGCAGTTTTGGAGATACGCAGTATTTT	CASSFGDTQYF
.	TRBV5-4	.	TRBJ2-1	TGTGCCAGCAGCTTGTTTTCTAGCATGAATGAGCAGTTCTTC	CASSLFSSMNEQFF
TRBD1	TRBV27	.	TRBJ1-2	TGTGCCAGCAGTACGAGGGACAGTAACTATGGCTACACCTTC	CASSTRDSNYGYTF
.	TRBV4-3	.	TRBJ2-7	TGCGCCAGCAGCCAAGCGGAGGACAGCTACTACGAGCAGTACTTC	CASSQAEDSYYEQYF
TRBD2	TRBV27	.	TRBJ2-1	TGTGCCACTAGCGGCCTTGGGGCTTACAATGAGCAGTTCTTC	CATSGLGAYNEQFF
.	TRBV6-5	.	TRBJ2-5	TGTGCCAGCAGGCAGGACAGAGGGGAGACCCAGTACTTC	CASRQDRGETQYF
.	TRBV4-3	once	TRBJ1-2	TGCGCCAGCAGCCAAGAGGTTTGGACTCAATATGGCTACACCTTC	CASSQEVWTQYGYTF
.	TRBV29-1	.	TRBJ2-1	TGCAGCGGCGAACATCAGGGGGGGCAGTTCTTC	CSGEHQGGQFF
.	TRBV27	.	TRBJ1-6	TGTGCCAGCACCGCAGATGGGCGCCAGAGCTCCTATAATTCACCCCTCCACTTT	CASTADGRQSSYNSPLHF
TRBD1	TRBV5-4	.	TRBJ1-2	TGTGCCAGCAGTCAGACAGGGGGCGAGCGTGGCTACACCTTC	CASSQTGGERGYTF
TRBD2	TRBV5-8	.	TRBJ2-7	TGTGCCAGCACCATCGGGAGGGCGCGTTCCTACGAGCAGTACTTC	CASTIGRARSYEQYF
TRBD1	TRBV13	.	TRBJ2-1	TGTGCCAGCAGCTTAAGGGTTCAGGGACAGGGAGGCGATGAGCAGTTCTTC	CASSLRVQGQGGDEQFF
.	TRBV28	.	TRBJ2-7	TGTGCCAGCAGTTTTTCTACGGGGAGCTCCTACGAGCAGTACTTC	CASSFSTGSSYEQYF
TRBD1	TRBV11-2	.	TRBJ2-1	TGTGCCAGCAGCTCCCCCGGGACAGGTATCAATGAGCAGTTCTTC	CASSSPGTGINEQFF